Judged by abundance, the clone carrying this T cell receptor beta chain is medium-sized. Its matching antigen is unknown. An overlapping HIV-1 Gag peptide pool stimulated these cells at about 0.9 ug/peptide/mL. Sorting of responding CD4+ T cells relied on upregulated CD40 ligand together with CD69. Plasma HIV-1 RNA stayed below 50 copies/mL for at least 4 years. The record originates from a study of persistence of HIV-infected CD4 T cells. Study outcomes and limitations: Antigen-responding cells were enriched for degenerate expanded CDR3beta sequences.

The germline gives CDR1 LNHDA, CDR2 SQIVND (reference sequence). This CDR3 contains 14 residues. Trimming removed 5 bases at V and 1 base at J, with 9 bases between. This was the immunoSEQ version 4 assay in survey mode. Here immunoSEQ multiplex PCR was the method, and the copy in TCRdb shows in-frame clones only, minus some. This sample has over 15,000 clones, with 55% to 65% found just once. Sequenced here: CD4+ T cells sorted from PBMCs after roughly 18-hour stimulation, sampled from a patient who received antiretroviral therapy. This sequence joins TRBV19 and TRBJ1-5; the D is unclear. This clonotype was obtained from an adult woman with HIV who was CMV-seropositive. The chain's CDR3 is CASSPLTSNQPQHF. The CDR3 bases are TGTGCCAGTAGTCCCCTCACCAGCAATCAGCCCCAGCATTTT.